Listed here are 17 T cell receptor beta chains from one sample, sequenced in a study of T cell responses to AZD1222 COVID-19 vaccine. Generated by immunoSEQ multiplex PCR, the TCRdb table keeps only in-frame clones and is missing some. The sample lists about 130,000 clones; approximately 90% were seen once. The material sequenced was peripheral blood, taken 28 days after the second AZD1222 dose. These receptors originate from an adult who received the AZD1222 COVID-19 vaccine.

The V gene is TRBV25-1, the J gene TRBJ2-5, with 9 bases that match TRBD2. Per the germline V gene, CDR1 is MGHDK and CDR2 is SYGVNS. Trimming at V came to 1 base and at J to 5 bases, leaving 14 bases not matched to a gene. This CDR3 contains 18 residues. The DNA for the CDR3 is TGTGCCAGCAGTGAATCAAATGTAGCGGGGGCCCGGGGGGAGACCCAGTACTTC. It codes for CASSESNVAGARGETQYF.

The rearrangement joins TRBV10-3 to TRBJ2-1; TRBD2 matches at 7 bases. After removal of 5 bases from V and 6 bases from J, the junction contained 13 bases not matched to a gene. This CDR3 has 16 residues. Germline CDR1 and CDR2: ENHRY and SYGVKD. The CDR3 protein is CAISPPSSGMGNEQFF. DNA of the CDR3: TGTGCCATCAGTCCCCCGTCGAGCGGGATGGGCAATGAGCAGTTCTTC.

The J gene is TRBJ2-3, the V gene TRBV5-5, with 9 bases matching TRBD1. This CDR3 contains 16 residues. Per germline, CDR1 SGHKS and CDR2 YYEKEE (reference sequence). V was pared by 4 bases and J by 4 bases, with 10 bases of the junction left unmatched. The CDR3 is CASSPPGTGSPDTQYF. CDR3 DNA sequence: TGTGCCAGCAGCCCGCCGGGGACAGGGTCGCCAGATACGCAGTATTTT.

This chain links TRBV18 with TRBJ1-3; unclear D gene. Germline V CDR1 and CDR2: KGHSH, LQKENI. The CDR3 sequence is 15 residues long. Trimming took 3 bases from V and 0 from J, leaving 9 bases between them. The CDR3 here is CASSPGRFSGNTIYF. CDR3 DNA sequence: TGTGCCAGCTCACCGGGCAGGTTCTCTGGAAACACCATATATTTT.

With regard to this clone: The same CDR3 can be traced to other DNA sequences in this sample. This chain joins TRBV18 and TRBJ1-2, with 9 positions matching TRBD1. Losses at the gene ends were 3 bases for V and 2 bases for J; bases not matched to a gene: 1. The CDR3 contains 14 residues. Germline assignment: CDR1 KGHSH and CDR2 LQKENI. The CDR3 sequence: CASSPDRGNYGYTF. The CDR3 region has the DNA TGTGCCAGCTCACCTGACAGGGGGAACTATGGCTACACCTTC. The full variable domain, rest sourced from reference TRBV18 and TRBJ1-2, is NAGVMQNPRHLVRRRGQEARLRCSPMKGHSHVYWYRQLPEEGLKFMVYLQKENIIDESGMPKERFSAEFPKEGPSILRIQQVVRGDSAAYFCASSPDRGNYGYTFGSGTRLTVV.

The rearrangement joins TRBV4-2 to TRBJ1-4; no clear D. This CDR3 region has 11 residues. Germline CDR1 is LGHNA and CDR2 is YNFKEQ. Trimming stripped 4 bases from V and 8 bases from J, with 5 bases between. CDR3 sequence reads: CASSPGEKLFF. The CDR3 nucleotides read TGTGCCAGCAGCCCCGGCGAAAAACTGTTTTTT.

J is TRBJ2-7 and V is TRBV6-5, with 7 bases lining up with TRBD1. Germline-derived CDR1 and CDR2 are MNHEY and SVGAGI. V lost 4 bases, J lost 2 bases, and 8 bases stayed unmatched. The CDR3 covers 15 residues. In DNA form, the CDR3 reads TGTGCCAGCAGTTCCATGACAGGGCGCCCCTACGAGCAGTACTTC. Encoded protein: CASSSMTGRPYEQYF.

The sample holds a few counts of this clone. In DNA form, the CDR3 reads TGCGCCAGCAGTTCGATCCGGGGGGTAGGTTCACCCCTCCACTTT. Residues: CASSSIRGVGSPLHF. This chain joins TRBV10-2 and TRBJ1-6; maybe TRBD1 (5 bases). This CDR3 has 15 amino acids. In germline, CDR1 is WSHSY, CDR2 SAAADI. The ends were cut back, 5 bases at V and 9 bases at J, with 17 bases in the middle.

J is TRBJ2-7 and V is TRBV11-2; perhaps TRBD2 as D (6 bases). Looked up from germline, CDR1 is SGHAT and CDR2 is FQNNGV. The CDR3 sequence is 15 residues long. The V end was cut by 3 bases, the J end by 3 bases, with 15 bases between. The CDR3 region has the DNA TGTGCCAGCAGCTTGGGTAGGGCGGGAAGCTACGAGCAGTACTTC. It translates to CASSLGRAGSYEQYF.

The chain couples TRBV6-6 to TRBJ1-2; TRBD1 aligns across 8 bases. With V trimmed by 8 bases and J by 3 bases, 8 bases remained unmatched. The CDR3 contains 14 residues. The germline V gene encodes CDR1 MNHNY and CDR2 SVGAGI (reference sequence). The CDR3 region has the DNA TGTGCCAGCGCGTCCGGGACAGGAGACTATGGCTACACCTTC. Its translation is CASASGTGDYGYTF.

J is TRBJ2-7 and V is TRBV27; D is possibly TRBD1 (6 bases). CDR1 is MNHEY and CDR2 is SMNVEV in the germline V gene (reference sequence). The CDR3 spans 13 residues. Trimming shortened V by 5 bases and J by 1 base, and 9 bases separated the two germline ends. CDR3 protein: CASSIRGSYEQYF. As DNA, the CDR3 is TGTGCCAGCAGTATAAGGGGGTCCTACGAGCAGTACTTC.

The chain joins TRBV6-5 to TRBJ1-2; TRBD1 matches 9 bases. The junction had 11 bases not matched to a gene; V was cut back by 2 bases and J by 7 bases. The germline V gene encodes CDR1 MNHEY and CDR2 SVGAGI. CDR3 length: 16 residues. The CDR3 reads CASSYTLTGGDGGYTF. CDR3 nucleotides: TGTGCCAGCAGTTACACGCTTACAGGGGGCGACGGTGGCTACACCTTC.

The chain links TRBV29-1 to TRBJ1-2, with D possibly being TRBD1 (5 bases). The germline V gene encodes CDR1 SQVTM and CDR2 ANQGSEA. V dropped 4 bases and J dropped 2 bases, with 8 bases sitting between them. This CDR3 is built from 12 residues. Here the CDR3 reads CSVVGENYGYTF. As DNA, the CDR3 is TGCAGCGTTGTAGGGGAGAACTATGGCTACACCTTC.

The chain recombines TRBV6-5 with TRBJ1-6; TRBD1 matches 8 bases. Germline CDR1 MNHEY, CDR2 SVGAGI. Unmatched junction bases numbered 9, after V lost 6 bases and J lost 8 bases. The CDR3 length is 15 residues. The CDR3, as DNA: TGTGCCAGCAGCCGGGACAGGCGAGGGGATTCACCCCTCCACTTT. It specifies CASSRDRRGDSPLHF.

The chain links TRBV10-1 to TRBJ1-6; D gene unclear. CDR3 length: 12 residues. Germline V gene lookup returns CDR1 WNHNN and CDR2 SYGVQD (reference sequence). Trimming left V 2 bases short and J 6 bases short, with 2 bases between. CDR3 DNA: TGCGCCAGCAGTGAGCCTAATTCACCCCTCCACTTT. Translating it yields CASSEPNSPLHF.

The chain couples TRBV25-1 to TRBJ2-1; TRBD2 matches 10 bases. Germline CDR1 is MGHDK and CDR2 is SYGVNS. This CDR3 has 16 residues. V was pared by 3 bases and J by 1 base, with 3 bases of the junction left unmatched. DNA for the CDR3: TGTGCCAGCAGTGACCCTAGCGGGGGATCCTACAATGAGCAGTTCTTC. Protein: CASSDPSGGSYNEQFF.

CDR3 sequence: CASSVIQGRSTF. CDR3 DNA sequence: TGTGCCAGCAGCGTAATACAGGGGCGCTCCACCTTC. The J gene is TRBJ1-2, the V gene TRBV5-5, with 7 bases fitting TRBD1. Germline CDR1 SGHKS, CDR2 YYEKEE (reference sequence). This CDR3 has 12 amino acids. The V gene end was trimmed by 4 bases and the J gene end by 13 bases; junction bases not matched to a gene: 10.